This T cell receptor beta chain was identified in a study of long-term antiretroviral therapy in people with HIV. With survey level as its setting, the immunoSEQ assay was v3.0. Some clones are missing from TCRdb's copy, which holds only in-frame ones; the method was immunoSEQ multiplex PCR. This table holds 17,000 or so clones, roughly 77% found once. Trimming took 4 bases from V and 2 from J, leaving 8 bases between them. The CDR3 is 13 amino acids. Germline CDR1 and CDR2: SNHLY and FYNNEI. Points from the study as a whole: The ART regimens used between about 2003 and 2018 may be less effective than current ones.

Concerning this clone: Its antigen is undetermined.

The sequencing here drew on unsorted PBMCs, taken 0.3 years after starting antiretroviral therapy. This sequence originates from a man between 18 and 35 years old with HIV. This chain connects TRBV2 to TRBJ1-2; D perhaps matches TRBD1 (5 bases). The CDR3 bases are TGTGCCAGCAGTGGAGCAGGGAACTATGGCTACACCTTC. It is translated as CASSGAGNYGYTF.